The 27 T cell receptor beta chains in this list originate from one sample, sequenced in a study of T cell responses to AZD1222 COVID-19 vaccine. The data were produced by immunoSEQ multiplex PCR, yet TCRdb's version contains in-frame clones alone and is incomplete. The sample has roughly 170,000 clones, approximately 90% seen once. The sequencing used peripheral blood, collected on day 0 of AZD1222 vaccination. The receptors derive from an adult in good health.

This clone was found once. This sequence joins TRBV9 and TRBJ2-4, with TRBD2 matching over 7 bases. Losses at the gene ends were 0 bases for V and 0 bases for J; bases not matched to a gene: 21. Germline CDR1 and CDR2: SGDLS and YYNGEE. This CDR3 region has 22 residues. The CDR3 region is CASSVDPGLVWEGPLAKNIQYF. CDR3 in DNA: TGTGCCAGCAGCGTAGACCCTGGTCTGGTATGGGAGGGGCCCTTAGCCAAAAACATTCAGTACTTC. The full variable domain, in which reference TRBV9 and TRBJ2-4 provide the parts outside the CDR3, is DSGVTQTPKHLITATGQRVTLRCSPRSGDLSVYWYQQSLDQGLQFLIQYYNGEERAKGNILERFSAQQFPDLHSELNLSSLELGDSALYFCASSVDPGLVWEGPLAKNIQYFGAGTRLSVL.

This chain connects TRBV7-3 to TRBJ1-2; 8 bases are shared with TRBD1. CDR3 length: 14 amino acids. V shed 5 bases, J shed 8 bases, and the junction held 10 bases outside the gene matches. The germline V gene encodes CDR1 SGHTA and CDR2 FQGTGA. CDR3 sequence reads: CASSTRGQADGYTF. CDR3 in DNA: TGTGCCAGCAGCACGAGGGGACAGGCTGACGGCTACACCTTC.

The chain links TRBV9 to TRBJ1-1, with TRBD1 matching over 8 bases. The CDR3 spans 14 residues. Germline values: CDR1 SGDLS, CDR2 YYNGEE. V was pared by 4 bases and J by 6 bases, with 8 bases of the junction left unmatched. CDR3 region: CASSPRTGFPEAFF. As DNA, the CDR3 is TGTGCCAGCAGCCCCCGGACAGGGTTTCCTGAAGCTTTCTTT. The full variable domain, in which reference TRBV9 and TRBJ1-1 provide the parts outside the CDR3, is DSGVTQTPKHLITATGQRVTLRCSPRSGDLSVYWYQQSLDQGLQFLIQYYNGEERAKGNILERFSAQQFPDLHSELNLSSLELGDSALYFCASSPRTGFPEAFFGQGTRLTVV.

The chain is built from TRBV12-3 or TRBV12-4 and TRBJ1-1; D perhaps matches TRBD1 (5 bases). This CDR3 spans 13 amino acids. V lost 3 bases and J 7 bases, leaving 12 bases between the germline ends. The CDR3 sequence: CASSFSGVFEAFF. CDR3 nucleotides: TGTGCCAGCAGTTTTTCGGGGGTGTTTGAAGCTTTCTTT.

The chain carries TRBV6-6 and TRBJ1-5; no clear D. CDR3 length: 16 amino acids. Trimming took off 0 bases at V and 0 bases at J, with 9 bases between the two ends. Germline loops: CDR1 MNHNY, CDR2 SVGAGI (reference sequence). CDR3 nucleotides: TGTGCCAGCAGTTACTCGGTAGAATATAGCAATCAGCCCCAGCATTTT. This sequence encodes CASSYSVEYSNQPQHF.

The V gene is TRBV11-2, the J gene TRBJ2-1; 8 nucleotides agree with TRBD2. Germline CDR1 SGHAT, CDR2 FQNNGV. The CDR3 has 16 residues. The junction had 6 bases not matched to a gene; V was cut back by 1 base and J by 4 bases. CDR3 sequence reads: CASSLGVAGPYNEQFF. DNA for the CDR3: TGTGCCAGCAGCTTAGGGGTAGCGGGGCCTTACAATGAGCAGTTCTTC.

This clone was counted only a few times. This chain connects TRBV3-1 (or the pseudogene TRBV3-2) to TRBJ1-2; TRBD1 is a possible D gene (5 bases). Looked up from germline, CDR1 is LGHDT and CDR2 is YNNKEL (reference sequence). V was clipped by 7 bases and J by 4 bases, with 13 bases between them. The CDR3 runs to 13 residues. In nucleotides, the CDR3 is TGTGCCAGCACCCTCTCGGGGGGCTATGGCTACACCTTC. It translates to CASTLSGGYGYTF.

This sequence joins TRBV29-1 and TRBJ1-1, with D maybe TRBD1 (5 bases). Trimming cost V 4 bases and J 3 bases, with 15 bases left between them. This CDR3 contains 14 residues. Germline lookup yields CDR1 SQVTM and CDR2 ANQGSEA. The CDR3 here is CSVAGRLIDTEAFF. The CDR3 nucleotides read TGCAGCGTTGCGGGGCGGTTAATCGACACTGAAGCTTTCTTT. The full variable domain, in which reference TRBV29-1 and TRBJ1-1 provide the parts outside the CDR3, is SAVISQKPSRDICQRGTSLTIQCQVDSQVTMMFWYRQQPGQSLTLIATANQGSEATYESGFVIDKFPISRPNLTFSTLTVSNMSPEDSSIYLCSVAGRLIDTEAFFGQGTRLTVV.

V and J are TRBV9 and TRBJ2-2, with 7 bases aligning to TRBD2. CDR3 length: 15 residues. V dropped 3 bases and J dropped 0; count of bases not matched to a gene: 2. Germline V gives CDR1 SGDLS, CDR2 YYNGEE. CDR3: CASSEGLTNTGELFF. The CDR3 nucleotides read TGTGCCAGCAGCGAGGGACTAACGAACACCGGGGAGCTGTTTTTT.

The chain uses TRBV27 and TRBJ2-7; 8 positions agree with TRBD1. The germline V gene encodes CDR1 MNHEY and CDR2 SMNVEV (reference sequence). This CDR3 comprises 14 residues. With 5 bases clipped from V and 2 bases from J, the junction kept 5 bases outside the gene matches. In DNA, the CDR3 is TGTGCCAGCAGTCCCCCGGACAGGGCCTACGAGCAGTACTTC. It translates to CASSPPDRAYEQYF.

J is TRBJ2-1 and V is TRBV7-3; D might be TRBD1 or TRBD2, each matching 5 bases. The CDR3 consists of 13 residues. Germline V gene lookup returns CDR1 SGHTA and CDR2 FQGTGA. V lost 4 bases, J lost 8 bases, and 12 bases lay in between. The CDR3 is CASSSARGDEQFF. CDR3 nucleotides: TGTGCCAGCAGCTCAGCCCGGGGCGATGAGCAGTTCTTC.

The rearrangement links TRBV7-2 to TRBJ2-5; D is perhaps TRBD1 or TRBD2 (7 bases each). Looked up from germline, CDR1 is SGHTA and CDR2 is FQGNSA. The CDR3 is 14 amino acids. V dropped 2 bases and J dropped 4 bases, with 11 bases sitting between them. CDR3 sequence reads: CASSLQGGRETQYF. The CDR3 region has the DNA TGTGCCAGCAGCTTACAGGGGGGGCGAGAGACCCAGTACTTC.

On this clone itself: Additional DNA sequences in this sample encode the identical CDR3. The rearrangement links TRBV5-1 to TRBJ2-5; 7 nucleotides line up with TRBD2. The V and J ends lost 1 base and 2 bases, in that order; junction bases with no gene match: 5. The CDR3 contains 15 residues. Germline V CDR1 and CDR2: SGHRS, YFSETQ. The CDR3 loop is CASSLQRGPQETQYF. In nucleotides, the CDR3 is TGCGCCAGCAGCTTGCAGCGGGGCCCTCAAGAGACCCAGTACTTC.

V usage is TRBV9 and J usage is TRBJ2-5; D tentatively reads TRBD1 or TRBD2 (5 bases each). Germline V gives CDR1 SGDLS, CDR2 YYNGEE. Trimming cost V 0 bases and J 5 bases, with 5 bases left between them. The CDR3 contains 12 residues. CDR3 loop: CASSVGGETQYF. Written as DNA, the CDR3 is TGTGCCAGCAGCGTAGGGGGGGAGACCCAGTACTTC.

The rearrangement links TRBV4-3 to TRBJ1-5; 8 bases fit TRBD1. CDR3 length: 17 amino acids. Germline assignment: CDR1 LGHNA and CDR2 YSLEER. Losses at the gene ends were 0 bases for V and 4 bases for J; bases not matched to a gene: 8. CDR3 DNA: TGCGCCAGCAGCCAAGAGAGGTCTCACAGGGGGAATCAGCCCCAGCATTTT. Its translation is CASSQERSHRGNQPQHF.

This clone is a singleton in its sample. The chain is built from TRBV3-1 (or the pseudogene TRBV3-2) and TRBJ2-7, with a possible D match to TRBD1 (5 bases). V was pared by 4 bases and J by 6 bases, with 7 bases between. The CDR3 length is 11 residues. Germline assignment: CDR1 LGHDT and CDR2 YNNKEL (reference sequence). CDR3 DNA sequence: TGTGCCAGCAGCCTAAGGGGCGAGCAGTACTTC. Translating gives CASSLRGEQYF.

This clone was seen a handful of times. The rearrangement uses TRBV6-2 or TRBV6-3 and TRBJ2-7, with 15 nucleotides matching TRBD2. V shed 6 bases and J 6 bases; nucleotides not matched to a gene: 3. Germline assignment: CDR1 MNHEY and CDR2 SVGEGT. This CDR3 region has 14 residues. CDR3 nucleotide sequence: TGTGCCAGCAGCGGACTAGCGGGGGGGCCCGAGCAGTACTTC. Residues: CASSGLAGGPEQYF.

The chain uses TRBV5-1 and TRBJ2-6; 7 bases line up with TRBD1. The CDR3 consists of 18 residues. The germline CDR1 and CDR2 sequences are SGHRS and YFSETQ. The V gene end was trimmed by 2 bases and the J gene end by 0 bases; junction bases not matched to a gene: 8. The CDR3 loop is CASSLVGQSTSGANVLTF. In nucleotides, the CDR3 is TGCGCCAGCAGCTTAGTGGGACAGTCTACCTCTGGGGCCAACGTCCTGACTTTC.

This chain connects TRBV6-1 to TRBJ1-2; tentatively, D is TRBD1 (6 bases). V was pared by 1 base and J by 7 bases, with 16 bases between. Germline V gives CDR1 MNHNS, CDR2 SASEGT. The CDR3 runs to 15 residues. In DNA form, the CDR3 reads TGTGCCAGCAGTGAAGGGCAGGGGCATACGGGTGGCTACACCTTC. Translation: CASSEGQGHTGGYTF.

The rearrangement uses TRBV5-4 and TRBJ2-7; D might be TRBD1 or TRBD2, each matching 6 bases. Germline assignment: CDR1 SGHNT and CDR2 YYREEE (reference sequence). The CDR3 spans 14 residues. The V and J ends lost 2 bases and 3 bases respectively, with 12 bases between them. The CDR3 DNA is TGTGCCAGCAGCTTAAAGGGGGGCGTCTACGAGCAGTACTTC. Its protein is CASSLKGGVYEQYF.

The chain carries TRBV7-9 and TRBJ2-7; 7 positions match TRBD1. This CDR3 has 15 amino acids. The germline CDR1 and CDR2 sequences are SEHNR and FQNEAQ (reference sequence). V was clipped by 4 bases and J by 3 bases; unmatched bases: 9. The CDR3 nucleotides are TGTGCCAGCAGCTCGTTGACAGGGTCCCTCTACGAGCAGTACTTC. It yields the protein CASSSLTGSLYEQYF.

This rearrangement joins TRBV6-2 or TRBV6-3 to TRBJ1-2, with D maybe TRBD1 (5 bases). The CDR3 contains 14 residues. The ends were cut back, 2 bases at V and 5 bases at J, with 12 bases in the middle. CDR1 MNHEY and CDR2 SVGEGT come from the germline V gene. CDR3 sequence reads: CASSYGQGGYGYTF. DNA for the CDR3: TGTGCCAGCAGTTACGGTCAGGGAGGGTATGGCTACACCTTC.

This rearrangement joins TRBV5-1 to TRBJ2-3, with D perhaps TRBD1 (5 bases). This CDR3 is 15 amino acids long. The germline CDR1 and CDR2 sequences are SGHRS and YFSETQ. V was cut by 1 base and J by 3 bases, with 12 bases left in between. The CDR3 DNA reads TGCGCCAGCAGCTTGAGGGGCTTTGGTACAGATACGCAGTATTTT. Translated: CASSLRGFGTDTQYF.

DNA of the CDR3: TGTGCCAGCAGCCCGGTCGGAGGTATTGAAGCTTTCTTT. Translation: CASSPVGGIEAFF. The chain uses TRBV5-4 and TRBJ1-1; D gene ambiguous. Trimming took off 4 bases at V and 7 bases at J, with 14 bases between the two ends. The CDR3 has 13 amino acids. Germline V CDR1 and CDR2: SGHNT, YYREEE (reference sequence).

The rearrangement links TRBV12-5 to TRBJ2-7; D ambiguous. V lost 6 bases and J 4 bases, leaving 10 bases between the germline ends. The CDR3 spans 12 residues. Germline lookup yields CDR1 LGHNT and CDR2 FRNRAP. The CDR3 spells CASGTDPYEQYF. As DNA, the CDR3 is TGTGCTAGTGGCACGGACCCTTACGAGCAGTACTTC. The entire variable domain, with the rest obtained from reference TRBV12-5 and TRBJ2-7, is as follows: DARVTQTPRHKVTEMGQEVTMRCQPILGHNTVFWYRQTMMQGLELLAYFRNRAPLDDSGMPKDRFSAEMPDATLATLKIQPSEPRDSAVYFCASGTDPYEQYFGPGTRLTVT.

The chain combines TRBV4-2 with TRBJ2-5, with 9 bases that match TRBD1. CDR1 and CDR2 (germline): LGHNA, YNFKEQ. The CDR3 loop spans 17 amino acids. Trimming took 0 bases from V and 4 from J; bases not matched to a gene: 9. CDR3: CASSQDMDRGGGETQYF. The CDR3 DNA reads TGTGCCAGCAGCCAAGACATGGACAGGGGCGGTGGAGAGACCCAGTACTTC.

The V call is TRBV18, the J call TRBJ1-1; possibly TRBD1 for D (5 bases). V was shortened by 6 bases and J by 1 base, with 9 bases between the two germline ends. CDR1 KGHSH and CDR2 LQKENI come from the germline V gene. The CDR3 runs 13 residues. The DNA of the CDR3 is TGTGCCAGCTCTCAAGGACAGAACACTGAAGCTTTCTTT. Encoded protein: CASSQGQNTEAFF. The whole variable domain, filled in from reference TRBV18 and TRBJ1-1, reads NAGVMQNPRHLVRRRGQEARLRCSPMKGHSHVYWYRQLPEEGLKFMVYLQKENIIDESGMPKERFSAEFPKEGPSILRIQQVVRGDSAAYFCASSQGQNTEAFFGQGTRLTVV.